The clone carrying this T cell receptor beta chain showed up just a few times. In the original processing: Amplification with reference gene primers provided the estimates of nucleated cell counts. The table came from immunoSEQ multiplex PCR; TCRdb's copy has only in-frame clones and leaves some out. The DNA gave D and trimming, while V, J and clone size come from that table. The repertoire has 130,000 or so clones, roughly four fifths of them found once; the top ten carry around 1.6%. This entry comes from a study of blood T cell repertoires in COVID-19. Study as a whole: From the United States, Italy and Spain came samples of acute and convalescent COVID-19. The cDNA or gDNA used as material had been derived from T cells, B-cell-depleted T cells, or PBMCs.

The CDR3 runs 15 residues. Germline V gives CDR1 LGHDT, CDR2 YNNKEL (reference sequence). V lost 0 bases and J lost 0, with 8 bases in between. The receptor was derived from a human donor in a cohort sampled during active COVID-19. V is TRBV3-1 (or the pseudogene TRBV3-2) and J is TRBJ1-1, with unresolved D. Material for sequencing was peripheral blood. The CDR3 sequence: CASSQDVPMNTEAFF. Written as DNA, the CDR3 is TGTGCCAGCAGCCAAGATGTCCCTATGAACACTGAAGCTTTCTTT.